Listed below are T cell receptor beta chains from one sample, sequenced in a study of blood T cell repertoires in COVID-19. The assay was immunoSEQ multiplex PCR, and TCRdb's table has in-frame clones only and misses some. The sample carries 90,000 to 120,000 clones, 70% to 90% recorded once. The sequencing sample was made of PBMCs or T cells enriched from blood (not recorded which). The receptors here all came from a woman in her forties or fifties who had recovered from COVID-19. Each CDR3 is given with its conserved first and last residue. The order of the fields is J gene, D gene, V gene, CDR3 protein, CDR3 DNA. D genes are given only for firm matches.

TRBJ2-2,-,TRBV28,CASSLWVTGITGELFF,TGTGCCAGCAGTTTATGGGTTACAGGGATCACCGGGGAGCTGTTTTTT
TRBJ2-4,TRBD2,TRBV19,CASSFSIPSSGGKLAKNIQYF,TGTGCCAGTAGCTTCTCGATCCCGTCTAGCGGGGGCAAACTAGCCAAAAACATTCAGTACTTC
TRBJ1-1,-,TRBV9,CASSPRGRDTEAFF,TGTGCCAGCAGCCCACGGGGTCGGGACACTGAAGCTTTCTTT
TRBJ1-5,-,TRBV19,CASTSAQGYRQPQHF,TGTGCCAGTACGTCTGCGCAGGGGTACCGTCAGCCCCAGCATTTT
TRBJ2-7,-,TRBV19,CASSEIQGRHEQYF,TGTGCCAGTAGTGAGATACAGGGTCGGCACGAGCAGTACTTC
TRBJ1-1,-,TRBV7-9,CASSRREGEAFF,TGTGCCAGCAGCCGACGGGAGGGTGAAGCTTTCTTT
TRBJ1-6,-,TRBV6-5,CASSWKGAQNSPLHF,TGTGCCAGCAGCTGGAAAGGGGCCCAAAATTCACCCCTCCACTTT
TRBJ2-7,TRBD1,TRBV30,CAWSTGVVYEQYF,TGTGCCTGGAGTACAGGGGTCGTCTACGAGCAGTACTTC
TRBJ2-1,TRBD1,TRBV27,CASSLSGTGQNNEQFF,TGTGCCAGCAGTTTATCCGGGACAGGGCAGAACAATGAGCAGTTCTTC
TRBJ2-7,TRBD2,TRBV18,CASSPMGLNYEQYF,TGTGCCAGCTCACCAATGGGACTAAACTACGAGCAGTACTTC
TRBJ2-3,-,TRBV27,CASKTGGRTDTQYF,TGTGCCAGCAAAACGGGGGGCCGCACAGATACGCAGTATTTT